This TCR beta chain was identified in a study of vaccination effects on CD4 cells after COVID-19. Trimming removed 4 bases from V and 0 bases from J; junction bases left unmatched: 8. Per the germline V gene, CDR1 is SGHRS and CDR2 is YFSETQ. This CDR3 has 17 residues. Repertoires were generated with immunoSEQ multiplex PCR, while TCRdb's copy carries only in-frame clones and drops some. This table holds some 24,000 clones, about three quarters found once. Findings and limits, study-wide: Marked clonal contraction was seen late after vaccination (in both infection- and vaccine-induced clones). Convalescent patients in the study were few, and early post-infection timepoints were absent.

Only one count was recorded for this clone. Its specificity is unknown. Antigen-specific CD4+ T cells expanded by the ViraFEST assay with viral peptide pools were then sequenced. Following 10 days of culture, CD4+ T cells were isolated. All study participants received two doses of BNT162b2 or mRNA-1273 vaccine. A density of about 1.8 million PBMC per well was used; these cells were cultured with roughly 10 IU/ml IL-2 and roughly 10 ug/ml peptides. IL-2 medium supplanted half the medium on days 3 and 7. This material consisted of CD4+ T cells from PBMCs cultured with HCoV-NL63 spike peptides, taken after COVID-19 vaccination. The chain links TRBV5-1 to TRBJ1-3, with 9 bases that match TRBD1. The clonotype comes from a human donor who received a COVID-19 vaccine. The CDR3, as DNA: TGCGCCAGCAGCACCGTAACAGGGGGCAACTCTGGAAACACCATATATTTT. The encoded protein is CASSTVTGGNSGNTIYF.